Each of the 7 T cell receptor beta chains below was sequenced from the same sample in a study of cytomegalovirus exposure and HLA in healthy donors. PCR involved 60 Vbeta and 13 Jbeta primers. The data were produced by immunoSEQ multiplex PCR, yet TCRdb's version contains in-frame clones alone and is incomplete. The data show about 67,000 clones, 65% to 70% seen once. Sequencing used PBMCs. These receptors all come from a woman in her thirties in good health and CMV-seronegative.

The CDR3 spells CASSRVYLPNQPQHF. DNA of the CDR3: TGTGCCAGCAGCCGAGTGTACCTCCCCAATCAGCCCCAGCATTTT. The chain couples TRBV28 to TRBJ1-5; D is undetermined. Trimming took 6 bases from V and 3 from J, leaving 15 bases between them. The length of the CDR3 is 15 residues. Germline V lookup: CDR1 MDHEN, CDR2 SYDVKM.

The V gene is TRBV7-9, the J gene TRBJ2-7; 7 bases line up with TRBD1. V was clipped by 1 base and J by 4 bases; unmatched bases: 7. The CDR3 is 15 residues long. Germline V CDR1 and CDR2: SEHNR, FQNEAQ (reference sequence). DNA for the CDR3: TGTGCCAGCAGCTTAGAGGGGAAGGGGGCATACGAGCAGTACTTC. It yields the protein CASSLEGKGAYEQYF.

The J gene is TRBJ1-5, the V gene TRBV5-4; possibly TRBD1 for D (5 bases). CDR1 and CDR2 from the germline V gene are SGHNT and YYREEE (reference sequence). V shed 5 bases and J shed 0 bases, with 9 bases lying between them. The CDR3 is 14 amino acids. The CDR3 DNA reads as TGTGCCAGCAGTCCCGGGGGTAGCAATCAGCCCCAGCATTTT. It is translated as CASSPGGSNQPQHF.

V usage is TRBV27 and J usage is TRBJ2-7, with D uncertain. The V end lost 0 bases, the J end lost 8 bases, and 11 bases lay between the germline ends. The CDR3 is 13 residues long. CDR1 MNHEY and CDR2 SMNVEV come from the germline V gene (reference sequence). CDR3 bases: TGTGCCAGCAGTTTATCGATGGCAGTTAAGCAGTACTTC. This translates into CASSLSMAVKQYF.

The chain links TRBV28 to TRBJ2-1; TRBD1 is a possible D gene (6 bases). The V end lost 3 bases, the J end lost 6 bases, and 6 bases lay between the germline ends. The V gene's germline CDR1 is MDHEN and CDR2 SYDVKM. CDR3 size: 12 residues. The CDR3 sequence: CASSFRGNEQFF. CDR3 coding DNA: TGTGCCAGCAGTTTCAGGGGCAATGAGCAGTTCTTC. The variable domain in full, completed from reference TRBV28 and TRBJ2-1, reads DVKVTQSSRYLVKRTGEKVFLECVQDMDHENMFWYRQDPGLGLRLIYFSYDVKMKEKGDIPEGYSVSREKKERFSLILESASTNQTSMYLCASSFRGNEQFFGPGTRLTVL.

The chain joins TRBV2 to TRBJ1-2; TRBD1 matches 8 bases. Germline V gene sequence: CDR1 SNHLY, CDR2 FYNNEI. The CDR3 has 13 amino acids. J lost 6 bases, V lost 4 bases, and 4 bases had no gene match. The CDR3 nucleotides read TGTGCCAGCAGTGTTCGGACAGGGAATGGCTACACCTTC. This codes for CASSVRTGNGYTF. The full variable domain, rest sourced from reference TRBV2 and TRBJ1-2, is EPEVTQTPSHQVTQMGQEVILRCVPISNHLYFYWYRQILGQKVEFLVSFYNNEISEKSEIFDDQFSVERPDGSNFTLKIRSTKLEDSAMYFCASSVRTGNGYTFGSGTRLTVV.

The chain uses TRBV2 and TRBJ2-3; D is unresolved. Germline lookup yields CDR1 SNHLY and CDR2 FYNNEI. The V end lost 7 bases, the J end lost 0 bases, and 5 bases lay between the germline ends. The CDR3 loop spans 12 amino acids. The CDR3 bases are TGTGCCAGCACTTATAGCACAGATACGCAGTATTTT. This encodes CASTYSTDTQYF.